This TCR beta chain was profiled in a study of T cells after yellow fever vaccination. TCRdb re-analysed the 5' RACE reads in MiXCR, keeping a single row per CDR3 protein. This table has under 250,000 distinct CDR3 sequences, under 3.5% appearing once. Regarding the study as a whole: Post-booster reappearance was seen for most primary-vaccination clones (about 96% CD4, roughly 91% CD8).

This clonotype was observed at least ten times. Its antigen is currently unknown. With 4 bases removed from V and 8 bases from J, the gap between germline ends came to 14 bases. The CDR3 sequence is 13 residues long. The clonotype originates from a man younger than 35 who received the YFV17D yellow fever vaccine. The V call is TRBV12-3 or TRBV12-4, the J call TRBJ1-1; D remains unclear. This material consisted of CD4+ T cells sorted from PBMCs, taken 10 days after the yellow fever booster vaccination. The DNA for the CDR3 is TGTGCCAGCAGTTCAGGCCTGAAGGGCGAAGCTTTCTTT. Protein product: CASSSGLKGEAFF.